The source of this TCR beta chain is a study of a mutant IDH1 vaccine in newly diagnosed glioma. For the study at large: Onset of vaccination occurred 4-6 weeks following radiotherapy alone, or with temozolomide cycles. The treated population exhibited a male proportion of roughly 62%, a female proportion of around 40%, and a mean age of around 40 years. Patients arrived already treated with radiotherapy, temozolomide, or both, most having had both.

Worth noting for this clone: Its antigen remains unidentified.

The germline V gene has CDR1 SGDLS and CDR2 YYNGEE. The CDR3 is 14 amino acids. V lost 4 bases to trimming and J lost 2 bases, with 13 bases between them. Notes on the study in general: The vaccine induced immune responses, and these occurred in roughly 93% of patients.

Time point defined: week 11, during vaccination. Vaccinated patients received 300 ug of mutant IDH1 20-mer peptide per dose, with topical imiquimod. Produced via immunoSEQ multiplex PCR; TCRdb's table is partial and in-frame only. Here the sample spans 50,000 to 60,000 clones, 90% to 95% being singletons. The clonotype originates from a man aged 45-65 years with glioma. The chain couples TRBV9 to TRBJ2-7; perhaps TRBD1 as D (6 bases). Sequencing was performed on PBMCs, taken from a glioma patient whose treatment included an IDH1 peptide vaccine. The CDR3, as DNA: TGTGCCAGCAGCCCGACAGGCAATGCCTACGAGCAGTACTTC. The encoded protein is CASSPTGNAYEQYF.